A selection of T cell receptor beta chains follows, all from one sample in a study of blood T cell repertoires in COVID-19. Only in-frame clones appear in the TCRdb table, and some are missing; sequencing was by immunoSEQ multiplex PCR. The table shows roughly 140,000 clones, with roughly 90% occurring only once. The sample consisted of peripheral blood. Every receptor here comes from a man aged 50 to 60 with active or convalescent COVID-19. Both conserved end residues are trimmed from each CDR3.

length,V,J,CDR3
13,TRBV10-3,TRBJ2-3,AISGRQGSSDTQY
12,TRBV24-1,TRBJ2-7,ATSGPGQGYEQY
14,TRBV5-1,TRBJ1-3,ASSLAGTGYGNTIY
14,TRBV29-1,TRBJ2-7,SVDGLAGGSSYEQY
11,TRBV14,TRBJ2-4,ASSQGPLGIQY
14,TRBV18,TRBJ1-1,ASSQSPDRDSLRAF
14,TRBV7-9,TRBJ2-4,ASSLATRGFGNIQY
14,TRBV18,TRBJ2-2,ASSPFTSGNTGELF
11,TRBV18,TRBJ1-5,ASSPDSNEAQH
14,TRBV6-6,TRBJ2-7,ASSYPGLAGGYEQY
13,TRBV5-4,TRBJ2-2,ASSSARGLTGELF
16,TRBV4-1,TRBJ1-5,ASSPRWDSFPGNQPQH
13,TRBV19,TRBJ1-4,ASSQGGRTNEKLF
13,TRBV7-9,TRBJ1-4,ASSLSPGVGEKLF
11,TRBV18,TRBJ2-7,ASSPPGGNEQY
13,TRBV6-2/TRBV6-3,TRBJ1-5,ASSSNYQGDQPQH
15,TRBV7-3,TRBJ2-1,ASSLMSSGSSYNEQF
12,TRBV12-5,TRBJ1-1,ASGLTTGYLGAF
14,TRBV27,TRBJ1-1,ASSLWSPGQNTEAF
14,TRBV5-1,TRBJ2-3,ASSPGLAARTDTQY
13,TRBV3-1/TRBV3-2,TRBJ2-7,APSQDGGGNNEQY
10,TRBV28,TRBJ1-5,ASSSGNQPQH
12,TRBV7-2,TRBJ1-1,ASSLKGQGTEAF
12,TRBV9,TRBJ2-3,ASSVEQGPDTQY
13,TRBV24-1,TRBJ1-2,ATSVNGQGVYGYT
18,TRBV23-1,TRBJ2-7,ASSLRQLAGKARLSYEQY
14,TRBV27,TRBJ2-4,ASSQIAGAGKNIQY
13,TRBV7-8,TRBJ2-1,ASSLGGGAYNEQF
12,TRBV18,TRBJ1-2,ASSDRGLIYGYT
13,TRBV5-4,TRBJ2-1,ASSERTSGYNEQF